This T cell receptor (beta chain) was retrieved from a study of tumor and adjacent non-tumor tissue in lung cancer. J lost 0 bases, V lost 2 bases, and 2 bases had no gene match. Germline values: CDR1 SGHRS, CDR2 YFSETQ. The CDR3 consists of 14 residues. The library came from three nested PCR rounds adapted from ARM-PCR protocols. MiXCR, run by TCRdb on the multiplex PCR reads, gives a single entry per CDR3 protein. Of 84,000 or so distinct CDR3 sequences in the sample, roughly two thirds were seen once. No cell sorting was done before RNA was extracted from the tissue. The receptor's source is a man aged 70-80 years with non-small cell lung cancer. The rearrangement uses TRBV5-1 and TRBJ2-7; 7 bases fit TRBD1. The sequencing sample was made of lung tumor tissue. As DNA, the CDR3 is TGCGCCAGCAGCTTAGACAGGGACTCCTACGAGCAGTACTTC. Translated: CASSLDRDSYEQYF.